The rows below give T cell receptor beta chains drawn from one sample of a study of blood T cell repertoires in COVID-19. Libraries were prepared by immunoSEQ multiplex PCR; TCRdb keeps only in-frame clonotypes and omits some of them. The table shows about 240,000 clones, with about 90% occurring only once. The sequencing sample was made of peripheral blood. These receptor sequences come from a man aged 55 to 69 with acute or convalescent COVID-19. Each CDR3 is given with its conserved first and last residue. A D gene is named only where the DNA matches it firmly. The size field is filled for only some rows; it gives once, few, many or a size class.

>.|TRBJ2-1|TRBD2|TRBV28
CASSSSGRAGWDDEQFF
TGTGCCAGCAGTTCTAGCGGGAGGGCCGGTTGGGACGATGAGCAGTTCTTC
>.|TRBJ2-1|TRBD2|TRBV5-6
CASRRAGGPDNEQFF
TGTGCCAGCAGAAGGGCGGGAGGTCCCGACAATGAGCAGTTCTTC
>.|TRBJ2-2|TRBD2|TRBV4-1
CASSQKRGLGFGELFF
TGCGCCAGCAGCCAAAAAAGAGGACTAGGGTTTGGGGAGCTGTTTTTT
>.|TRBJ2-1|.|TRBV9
CASSVRTQYNEQFF
TGTGCCAGCAGCGTGAGGACACAGTACAATGAGCAGTTCTTC
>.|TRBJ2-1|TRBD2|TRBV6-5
CASTPAGGAWNEQFF
TGTGCCAGCACCCCGGCGGGGGGGGCCTGGAATGAGCAGTTCTTC
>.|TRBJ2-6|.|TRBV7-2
CASSPAQPGGANVLTF
TGTGCCAGCAGCCCCGCACAACCAGGTGGGGCCAACGTCCTGACTTTC
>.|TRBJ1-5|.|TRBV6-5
CASSFGSNQPQHF
TGTGCCAGCAGTTTCGGGAGTAATCAGCCCCAGCATTTT
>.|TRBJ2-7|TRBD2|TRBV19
CASSILAGGSYEQYF
TGTGCCAGTAGTATACTAGCGGGAGGATCCTACGAGCAGTACTTC
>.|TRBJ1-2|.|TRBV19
CASSIDTTNYGYTF
TGTGCCAGTAGTATCGATACAACTAACTATGGCTACACCTTC
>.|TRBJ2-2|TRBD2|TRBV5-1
CASSWTSGRTGELFF
TGCGCCAGCAGCTGGACTAGCGGGAGGACCGGGGAGCTGTTTTTT
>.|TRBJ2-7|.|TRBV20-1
CSASPSLNTYEQYF
TGCAGTGCTAGTCCGTCTCTCAACACCTACGAGCAGTACTTC
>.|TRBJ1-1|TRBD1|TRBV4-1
CASSPQQGMNTEAFF
TGCGCCAGCAGCCCTCAACAGGGGATGAACACTGAAGCTTTCTTT
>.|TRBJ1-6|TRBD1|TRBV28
CASRAGQGRFYSPLHF
TGTGCCAGCAGGGCCGGACAGGGCAGATTTTATTCACCCCTCCACTTT
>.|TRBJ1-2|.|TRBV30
CAWRKKAREAYGYTF
TGTGCCTGGAGGAAGAAGGCAAGGGAGGCCTATGGCTACACCTTC
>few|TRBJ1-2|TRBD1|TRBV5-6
CASSFDRAKGYTF
TGTGCCAGCAGCTTTGACAGGGCGAAGGGCTACACCTTC
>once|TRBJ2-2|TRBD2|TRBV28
CASTQGLAANTGELFF
TGTGCCAGCACCCAGGGACTAGCGGCGAACACCGGGGAGCTGTTTTTT
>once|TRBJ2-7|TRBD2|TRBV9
CASSVDGRVTYEQYF
TGTGCCAGCAGCGTAGACGGGAGGGTCACTTACGAGCAGTACTTC
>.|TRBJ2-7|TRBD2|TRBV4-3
CASSLGTSGTYEQYF
TGCGCCAGCAGCCTGGGGACTAGCGGTACCTACGAGCAGTACTTC
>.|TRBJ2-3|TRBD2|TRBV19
CASSPTSGKGGTQYF
TGTGCCAGTAGCCCGACTAGCGGGAAGGGTGGTACGCAGTATTTT
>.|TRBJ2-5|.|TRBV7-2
CASSLVELAGGETQYF
TGTGCCAGCAGCTTAGTGGAACTAGCAGGGGGGGAGACCCAGTACTTC
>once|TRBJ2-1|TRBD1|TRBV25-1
CASRGQGARNEQFF
TGTGCCAGCAGGGGACAGGGGGCGAGAAATGAGCAGTTCTTC
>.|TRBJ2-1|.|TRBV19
CASSIDPSSDEQFF
TGTGCCAGTAGTATAGATCCTAGCTCGGATGAGCAGTTCTTC
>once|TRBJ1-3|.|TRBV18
CASSPKTAGSGNTIYF
TGTGCCAGCTCACCAAAGACCGCGGGCTCTGGAAACACCATATATTTT
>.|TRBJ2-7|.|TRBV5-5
CASSFSREHEQYF
TGTGCCAGCAGCTTTAGCAGGGAACACGAGCAGTACTTC
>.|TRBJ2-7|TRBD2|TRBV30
CAAHPSGRAYEQYF
TGTGCCGCCCACCCTTCAGGGAGGGCCTACGAGCAGTACTTC
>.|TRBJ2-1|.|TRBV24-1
CATSDGGYVDEQFF
TGTGCCACCAGTGATGGAGGGTATGTCGATGAGCAGTTCTTC
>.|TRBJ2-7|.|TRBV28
CASSLYHSSYEQYF
TGTGCCAGCAGTTTATATCACAGCTCCTACGAGCAGTACTTC
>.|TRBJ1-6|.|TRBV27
CASSPQVGYNSPLHF
TGTGCCAGCAGCCCACAGGTGGGCTATAATTCACCCCTCCACTTT